This T cell receptor beta chain was identified in a study of cytomegalovirus exposure and HLA in healthy donors. Study-wide context: Among around 170 million T cells, an earlier analysis found 120 million or so unique TCR beta sequences.

Researchers ran the PCR with 60 Vbeta and 13 Jbeta primers. Method: immunoSEQ multiplex PCR; TCRdb's copy keeps in-frame clones and lacks some. The repertoire has about 97,000 clones, 65% to 80% of them found once; the top ten carry about 10%. Points from the study as a whole: Later work associated roughly 17,000 TCR beta sequences with HLA alleles at 0.05 false discovery rate.

As for this clone: Its antigen is as yet unknown.

Deletions cut 6 bases from V and 7 bases from J, with 15 bases between. CDR3 length equals 14 residues. Germline loops: CDR1 LNHDA, CDR2 SQIVND (reference sequence). V is TRBV19 and J is TRBJ1-4; D remains unclear. The TCR originated in a man aged 45 to 65 in good health and CMV-seronegative. Sequencing used PBMCs. CDR3 in DNA: TGTGCCAGTAGCCCTCACCGGGGAGGTGAAAAACTGTTTTTT. Amino acids: CASSPHRGGEKLFF.